The 25 T cell receptor beta chains below come from one sample, sequenced in a study of blood T cell repertoires in COVID-19. Profiled with immunoSEQ multiplex PCR; TCRdb holds only in-frame clones, not every one. The table has 200,000 to 250,000 clones, under 90% seen once. Material: peripheral blood. These receptors all stem from a man aged 30 to 45 with active or convalescent COVID-19.

The chain links TRBV12-3 or TRBV12-4 to TRBJ1-2; possible D gene TRBD1, 6 bases. There are 12 residues in the CDR3. Deletions cut 1 base from V and 6 bases from J, with 6 bases between. As DNA, the CDR3 is TGTGCCAGCAGTTTAGACAGGGATGGCTACACCTTC. It specifies CASSLDRDGYTF.

The CDR3 DNA reads as TGTGCCAGCAGCTTGGACGGGAGCCCCTATGGCTACACCTTC. Translated, it gives CASSLDGSPYGYTF. This chain links TRBV5-4 with TRBJ1-2; D is uncertain. The ends were cut back, 0 bases at V and 4 bases at J, with 10 bases in the middle. The V gene's germline CDR1 is SGHNT and CDR2 YYREEE (reference sequence). The CDR3 length is 14 residues.

The chain carries TRBV5-1 and TRBJ1-2; TRBD1 matches 9 bases. V gave up 4 bases and J gave up 5 bases; unmatched junction bases: 3. Per germline, CDR1 SGHRS and CDR2 YFSETQ. The length of the CDR3 is 13 residues. CDR3 amino acids: CASSRGQGYGYTF. In DNA, the CDR3 is TGCGCCAGCAGCAGGGGACAGGGTTATGGCTACACCTTC.

V gene TRBV28 combines with J gene TRBJ1-4; D is unclear. The germline V gene encodes CDR1 MDHEN and CDR2 SYDVKM. This CDR3 is 14 amino acids long. Deletions cut 3 bases from V and 3 bases from J, with 8 bases between. CDR3 in amino acids: CASSLTPSNEKLFF. DNA for the CDR3: TGTGCCAGCAGTTTGACACCTTCTAATGAAAAACTGTTTTTT.

The CDR3 reads CASSLRRVGNSPLHF. The CDR3 DNA is TGTGCCAGCAGTTTACGCAGGGTGGGTAATTCACCCCTCCACTTT. The gene calls are TRBV28 and TRBJ1-6, with D possibly TRBD1 on 5 matching bases. The CDR3 extends over 15 amino acids. Trimming took off 2 bases at V and 6 bases at J, with 11 bases between the two ends. The germline gives CDR1 MDHEN, CDR2 SYDVKM.

V usage is TRBV5-1 and J usage is TRBJ1-3; the D is unclear. The ends were cut back, 4 bases at V and 3 bases at J, with 20 bases in the middle. The length of the CDR3 is 17 residues. CDR1 and CDR2 from the germline V gene are SGHRS and YFSETQ. Here the CDR3 reads CASSGAGEGVSGNTIYF. The CDR3 nucleotides read TGCGCCAGCAGCGGCGCCGGGGAGGGAGTGAGTGGAAACACCATATATTTT. Full variable domain (rest looked up from reference TRBV5-1 and TRBJ1-3): KAGVTQTPRYLIKTRGQQVTLSCSPISGHRSVSWYQQTPGQGLQFLFEYFSETQRNKGNFPGRFSGRQFSNSRSEMNVSTLELGDSALYLCASSGAGEGVSGNTIYFGEGSWLTVV.

In DNA form, the CDR3 reads TGCGCCAGCAGCACTGGACAGGGCACTGAAGCTTTCTTT. It codes for CASSTGQGTEAFF. This chain connects TRBV5-1 to TRBJ1-1, with 8 bases aligning to TRBD1. The V gene's germline CDR1 is SGHRS and CDR2 YFSETQ. V gave up 4 bases and J gave up 4 bases; unmatched junction bases: 3. The CDR3 runs 13 residues. The variable domain in full, completed from reference TRBV5-1 and TRBJ1-1, reads KAGVTQTPRYLIKTRGQQVTLSCSPISGHRSVSWYQQTPGQGLQFLFEYFSETQRNKGNFPGRFSGRQFSNSRSEMNVSTLELGDSALYLCASSTGQGTEAFFGQGTRLTVV.

This sequence joins TRBV7-9 and TRBJ2-3, with 7 bases aligning to TRBD1. CDR3 size: 16 residues. V gave up 4 bases and J gave up 5 bases; unmatched junction bases: 12. Germline-derived CDR1 and CDR2 are SEHNR and FQNEAQ (reference sequence). CDR3 loop: CASSSDRDGLVDTQYF. As DNA, the CDR3 is TGTGCCAGCAGCTCCGACAGGGATGGTCTTGTAGATACGCAGTATTTT.

The rearrangement links TRBV24-1 to TRBJ2-1; 7 nucleotides align to TRBD2. V shed 6 bases and J 0 bases; nucleotides not matched to a gene: 1. The CDR3 is 14 amino acids. CDR1 and CDR2 (germline): KGHDR, SFDVKD. The CDR3 nucleotides are TGTGCCACCAGTCCGGGGGGCTCCTACAATGAGCAGTTCTTC. Amino acids: CATSPGGSYNEQFF.

CDR3 nucleotide sequence: TGTGCCAGCAGCGTAGGACTGGACTCCTACAATGAGCAGTTCTTC. It codes for CASSVGLDSYNEQFF. V is TRBV9 and J is TRBJ2-1; no firm D call. The germline gives CDR1 SGDLS, CDR2 YYNGEE. The CDR3 covers 15 residues. V dropped 0 bases and J dropped 0 bases, with 7 bases sitting between them.

The chain couples TRBV6-5 to TRBJ2-7, with TRBD2 matching 7 bases. This CDR3 is 14 amino acids long. Germline V gene sequence: CDR1 MNHEY, CDR2 SVGAGI. V dropped 6 bases and J dropped 5; count of bases not matched to a gene: 10. In DNA form, the CDR3 reads TGTGCCAGCAGACCCCGGGGGGTTTTAAACGAGCAGTACTTC. Its translation: CASRPRGVLNEQYF.

V and J are TRBV6-5 and TRBJ2-3; TRBD2 is a possible D gene (5 bases). Germline-derived CDR1 and CDR2 are MNHEY and SVGAGI. There are 12 residues in the CDR3. V was shortened by 8 bases and J by 0 bases, with 6 bases between the two germline ends. The CDR3 here is CASGGSTDTQYF. CDR3 DNA: TGTGCCAGCGGCGGGAGCACAGATACGCAGTATTTT.

The J gene is TRBJ2-2, the V gene TRBV28, with a possible D match to TRBD1 (6 bases). The V end lost 1 base, the J end lost 1 base, and 10 bases lay between the germline ends. This CDR3 region has 16 residues. CDR1 is MDHEN and CDR2 is SYDVKM in the germline V gene. CDR3 nucleotide sequence: TGTGCCAGCAGTTTATTACAGGGAAGGAACACCGGGGAGCTGTTTTTT. Encoded protein: CASSLLQGRNTGELFF.

The chain joins TRBV24-1 to TRBJ2-7; D call uncertain. The CDR3 is 12 amino acids. The germline gives CDR1 KGHDR, CDR2 SFDVKD. V was cut by 9 bases and J by 6 bases, with 14 bases left in between. For the CDR3, the DNA is TGTGCCACCCATGCCCTACCGGGCGAGCAGTACTTC. Translating it yields CATHALPGEQYF.

The chain recombines TRBV5-1 with TRBJ2-3; TRBD2 is a possible D gene (6 bases). With 7 bases removed from V and 0 bases from J, the gap between germline ends came to 12 bases. Germline V gene sequence: CDR1 SGHRS, CDR2 YFSETQ. CDR3 length equals 14 residues. The CDR3 protein is CASAPSVSTDTQYF. The CDR3 DNA sequence: TGCGCCAGCGCCCCTAGCGTTAGCACAGATACGCAGTATTTT.

The chain carries TRBV6-6 and TRBJ1-1, with D tentatively TRBD1 (5 bases). The CDR3 sequence is 14 residues long. V was pared by 2 bases and J by 0 bases, with 7 bases between. The V gene's germline CDR1 is MNHNY and CDR2 SVGAGI (reference sequence). DNA for the CDR3: TGTGCCAGCAGTTACCCAGGGATGAACACTGAAGCTTTCTTT. The encoded protein is CASSYPGMNTEAFF.

V is TRBV7-8 and J is TRBJ1-1; TRBD1 matches 7 bases. The CDR3 consists of 14 residues. The germline CDR1 and CDR2 sequences are SGHVS and FQNEAQ. The V segment lost 5 bases and the J segment 0 bases; nucleotides outside the gene matches: 3. CDR3 nucleotide sequence: TGTGCCAGCAGCACACAGGGGATGAACACTGAAGCTTTCTTT. Protein: CASSTQGMNTEAFF.

The V and J genes are TRBV5-6 and TRBJ2-5; TRBD1 matches 7 bases. Trimming at V came to 4 bases and at J to 3 bases, leaving 6 bases not matched to a gene. The CDR3 length is 14 residues. The germline gives CDR1 SGHDT, CDR2 YYEEEE. The chain's CDR3 is CASSPPTGKETQYF. The DNA for the CDR3 is TGTGCCAGCAGCCCACCGACAGGGAAAGAGACCCAGTACTTC.

The V gene is TRBV19, the J gene TRBJ1-5; D is undetermined. This CDR3 is 14 amino acids long. The V and J ends lost 3 bases and 5 bases respectively, with 11 bases between them. CDR1 is LNHDA, CDR2 SQIVND, per germline (reference sequence). CDR3 residues: CASSMGEGYQPQHF. In nucleotides, the CDR3 is TGTGCCAGTAGTATGGGTGAGGGTTATCAGCCCCAGCATTTT.

The chain combines TRBV11-2 with TRBJ1-1; 8 bases map to TRBD1. Trimming at V came to 3 bases and at J to 5 bases, leaving 5 bases not matched to a gene. CDR3 length: 14 amino acids. Germline loops: CDR1 SGHAT, CDR2 FQNNGV. CDR3 nucleotides: TGTGCCAGCAGCTTTAGTCAGGGGGCTACTGAAGCTTTCTTT. It translates to CASSFSQGATEAFF.

The rearrangement uses TRBV3-1 (or the pseudogene TRBV3-2) and TRBJ2-7, with D possibly being TRBD2 (5 bases). Germline V lookup: CDR1 LGHDT, CDR2 YNNKEL (reference sequence). V lost 1 base and J 6 bases, leaving 10 bases between the germline ends. There are 13 residues in the CDR3. Here the CDR3 reads CASSQGPSSEQYF. The CDR3 DNA reads TGTGCCAGCAGCCAAGGGCCTAGCTCCGAGCAGTACTTC.

This sequence joins TRBV28 and TRBJ1-5; D might be TRBD1 (5 bases). V was cut by 1 base and J by 4 bases, with 11 bases left in between. The CDR3 sequence is 15 residues long. Germline loops: CDR1 MDHEN, CDR2 SYDVKM. CDR3 amino acids: CASSLFGAFNQPQHF. In DNA form, the CDR3 reads TGTGCCAGCAGTTTATTTGGGGCCTTTAATCAGCCCCAGCATTTT.

The gene calls are TRBV10-3 and TRBJ1-2; 7 bases line up with TRBD1. The V and J ends lost 8 bases and 0 bases, in that order; junction bases with no gene match: 9. The CDR3 is 15 amino acids. Looked up from germline, CDR1 is ENHRY and CDR2 is SYGVKD. The CDR3: CAIGQGGAANYGYTF. The CDR3 nucleotides read TGTGCCATCGGCCAAGGGGGCGCAGCTAACTATGGCTACACCTTC.

This chain joins TRBV7-9 and TRBJ2-3; D gene uncertain. V was pared by 1 base and J by 1 base, with 12 bases between. CDR3 size: 16 residues. CDR1 SEHNR and CDR2 FQNEAQ come from the germline V gene (reference sequence). CDR3: CASSLGRWSGTDTQYF. CDR3 bases: TGTGCCAGCAGCTTAGGTAGATGGAGTGGCACAGATACGCAGTATTTT.

The chain joins TRBV27 to TRBJ2-5, with 7 bases that match TRBD2. CDR3 length equals 13 residues. After removal of 7 bases from V and 2 bases from J, the junction contained 4 bases not matched to a gene. Per germline, CDR1 MNHEY and CDR2 SMNVEV (reference sequence). The CDR3 region is CASKSGTQETQYF. DNA for the CDR3: TGTGCCAGCAAGAGCGGGACTCAAGAGACCCAGTACTTC.